Shown below are 24 T cell receptor beta chains from a single sample sequenced in a study of immune cell composition in non-small cell lung cancer. The assay was immunoSEQ multiplex PCR, and TCRdb's table has in-frame clones only and misses some. Seen here are 13,000 to 15,000 clones, about 70% observed once, and the top ten hold roughly 13%. The sample taken for sequencing was lung tumor tissue. All receptors come from a human donor with non-small cell lung cancer.

The chain's CDR3 is CASSLITGTSAIYTQYF. The CDR3 nucleotides read TGTGCCAGCAGCCTCATTACCGGGACTAGCGCGATATATACGCAGTATTTT. J is TRBJ2-3 and V is TRBV4-2; 10 bases line up with TRBD2. Germline CDR1 and CDR2: LGHNA and YNFKEQ. The CDR3 consists of 17 residues. Trimming cost V 4 bases and J 7 bases; bases outside gene matches: 14.

V usage is TRBV6-5 and J usage is TRBJ1-1; the match to TRBD1 covers 10 bases. This CDR3 region has 14 residues. Germline V gives CDR1 MNHEY, CDR2 SVGAGI. Losses at the gene ends were 6 bases for V and 6 bases for J; bases not matched to a gene: 7. For the CDR3, the DNA is TGTGCCAGCAGAGGACAGGGGGGTCTTGCTGAAGCTTTCTTT. Its protein is CASRGQGGLAEAFF.

The chain links TRBV28 to TRBJ2-1; TRBD1 might be the D (5 bases). Germline CDR1 and CDR2: MDHEN and SYDVKM. The CDR3 runs 17 residues. The V end lost 5 bases, the J end lost 0 bases, and 17 bases lay between the germline ends. CDR3 loop: CASSTPGHLSSYNEQFF. In nucleotides, the CDR3 is TGTGCCAGCAGTACCCCAGGACACTTGAGCTCCTACAATGAGCAGTTCTTC.

The V and J genes are TRBV6-5 and TRBJ2-1, with D maybe TRBD2 (7 bases). In germline, CDR1 is MNHEY, CDR2 SVGAGI. CDR3 length equals 13 residues. The V end was cut by 7 bases, the J end by 13 bases, with 20 bases between. The CDR3 DNA reads as TGTGCCAGCACTCCCAATGGCGGGGGCCCCCAGTTCTTC. Encoded protein: CASTPNGGGPQFF.

The gene calls are TRBV19 and TRBJ1-1; D is unclear. The CDR3 has 12 residues. The V end was cut by 3 bases, the J end by 8 bases, with 10 bases between. In germline, CDR1 is LNHDA, CDR2 SQIVND (reference sequence). The CDR3 loop is CASSIEGLEAFF. CDR3 bases: TGTGCCAGTAGTATCGAGGGTTTGGAAGCTTTCTTT. Full variable domain (missing parts from reference TRBV19 and TRBJ1-1): DGGITQSPKYLFRKEGQNVTLSCEQNLNHDAMYWYRQDPGQGLRLIYYSQIVNDFQKGDIAEGYSVSREKKESFPLTVTSAQKNPTAFYLCASSIEGLEAFFGQGTRLTVV.

V is TRBV7-3 and J is TRBJ1-1; D call uncertain. V lost 5 bases and J 0 bases, leaving 7 bases between the germline ends. The CDR3 spans 13 residues. The V gene's germline CDR1 is SGHTA and CDR2 FQGTGA. CDR3 sequence: CASSLQMNTEAFF. The CDR3 coding sequence is TGTGCCAGCAGCCTCCAGATGAACACTGAAGCTTTCTTT.

This rearrangement joins TRBV5-6 to TRBJ1-1; D possibly corresponds to TRBD1 (6 bases). Germline CDR1 and CDR2: SGHDT and YYEEEE. V lost 2 bases and J 1 base, leaving 9 bases between the germline ends. The CDR3 extends over 14 amino acids. This CDR3 reads CASSLLGANTEAFF. In DNA form, the CDR3 reads TGTGCCAGCAGCTTATTGGGGGCGAACACTGAAGCTTTCTTT.

This clone has only a few counts. This chain links TRBV28 with TRBJ1-4; 9 bases fit TRBD1. The V and J ends lost 5 bases and 8 bases, in that order; junction bases with no gene match: 12. Looked up from germline, CDR1 is MDHEN and CDR2 is SYDVKM. The CDR3 sequence is 16 residues long. The DNA for the CDR3 is TGTGCCAGCAGTCCTCAACTGGGACAGGGCGACGAAAAACTGTTTTTT. It codes for CASSPQLGQGDEKLFF.

The rearrangement joins TRBV7-9 to TRBJ1-5; D call uncertain. This CDR3 comprises 14 residues. From germline, CDR1 is SEHNR and CDR2 FQNEAQ (reference sequence). V lost 6 bases, J lost 0 bases, and 9 bases lay in between. The CDR3 loop is CASSIEYSNQPQHF. The CDR3 nucleotides read TGTGCCAGCAGTATAGAGTATAGCAATCAGCCCCAGCATTTT.

The table lists this clone with a few counts. The genes are TRBV9 and TRBJ2-5, with TRBD2 matching 10 bases. The CDR3 sequence is 15 residues long. The V segment lost 2 bases and the J segment 1 base; nucleotides outside the gene matches: 2. Germline-derived CDR1 and CDR2 are SGDLS and YYNGEE. The CDR3 loop reads CASSVSGRAQETQYF. DNA of the CDR3: TGTGCCAGCAGCGTCAGCGGGAGGGCCCAAGAGACCCAGTACTTC.

This clone was observed a handful of times. The rearrangement joins TRBV7-9 to TRBJ2-3; 14 nucleotides match TRBD2. Germline CDR1 reads SEHNR; CDR2 reads FQNEAQ (reference sequence). V shed 5 bases, J shed 0 bases, and the junction held 7 bases outside the gene matches. There are 18 residues in the CDR3. The CDR3 nucleotides are TGTGCCAGCAGCGAGCGGACTAGCGGGAGGCGAAGCACAGATACGCAGTATTTT. Protein product: CASSERTSGRRSTDTQYF.

In this sample, this clone turned up a few times. This chain uses TRBV9 with TRBJ2-2, with 9 bases matching TRBD1. V was clipped by 3 bases and J by 5 bases; unmatched bases: 2. Germline V lookup: CDR1 SGDLS, CDR2 YYNGEE. The CDR3 is 14 amino acids. The CDR3 here is CASSDGTGTGELFF. CDR3 nucleotide sequence: TGTGCCAGCAGCGACGGGACAGGGACCGGGGAGCTGTTTTTT.

The chain employs TRBV28 and TRBJ2-7, with a tentative D call TRBD2 (5 bases). The CDR3 is made up of 14 amino acids. CDR1 is MDHEN and CDR2 is SYDVKM in the germline V gene. V was trimmed by 5 bases and J by 6 bases, leaving 17 bases between them. CDR3 coding DNA: TGTGCCAGCAGTGGCGCTCTAGCAACTTTCGAGCAGTACTTC. Encoded protein: CASSGALATFEQYF.

V is TRBV11-2 and J is TRBJ2-1; D is uncertain. There are 16 residues in the CDR3. The germline CDR1 and CDR2 sequences are SGHAT and FQNNGV. The V and J ends lost 0 bases and 2 bases respectively, with 11 bases between them. CDR3 protein: CASSLERHPAYNEQFF. The CDR3 DNA is TGTGCCAGCAGCTTAGAAAGACATCCGGCCTACAATGAGCAGTTCTTC. Combining the CDR3 with reference TRBV11-2 and TRBJ2-1 gives the whole variable domain EAGVAQSPRYKIIEKRQSVAFWCNPISGHATLYWYQQILGQGPKLLIQFQNNGVVDDSQLPKDRFSAERLKGVDSTLKIQPAKLEDSAVYLCASSLERHPAYNEQFFGPGTRLTVL.

V gene TRBV4-2 combines with J gene TRBJ2-1; 10 nucleotides agree with TRBD1. J gave up 8 bases and V 0 bases, and 10 bases lay outside the gene matches. The germline V gene has CDR1 LGHNA and CDR2 YNFKEQ. The CDR3 loop spans 17 amino acids. The CDR3 region has the DNA TGTGCCAGCAGCCAAGATCAACCGGGACAGGGGATCGATGAGCAGTTCTTC. It encodes CASSQDQPGQGIDEQFF.

The chain joins TRBV10-1 to TRBJ1-2; no firm D call. This CDR3 comprises 15 residues. Trimming removed 0 bases from V and 1 base from J, with 9 bases in between. Germline CDR1 is WNHNN and CDR2 is SYGVQD (reference sequence). The CDR3 DNA is TGCGCCAGCAGTGAGTCGAAGAGATTTAACTATGGCTACACCTTC. Translation gives CASSESKRFNYGYTF.

The chain recombines TRBV28 with TRBJ1-2; the D is unclear. Germline CDR1 MDHEN, CDR2 SYDVKM. With 8 bases removed from V and 6 bases from J, the gap between germline ends came to 22 bases. The CDR3 length is 15 residues. CDR3 sequence: CASLLAGGEINGYTF. CDR3 nucleotides: TGTGCCAGCCTTTTGGCGGGTGGGGAAATAAATGGCTACACCTTC.

J is TRBJ2-7 and V is TRBV6-1; D gene ambiguous. V lost 3 bases and J 7 bases, leaving 7 bases between the germline ends. Germline V gene data show CDR1 as MNHNS and CDR2 as SASEGT. CDR3 length equals 11 residues. In DNA, the CDR3 is TGTGCCAGCAGTGACCTCGCGGAGCAGTACTTC. Its protein product is CASSDLAEQYF.

This clone showed up just a few times. The rearrangement joins TRBV7-8 to TRBJ1-5; 9 bases agree with TRBD1. V was pared by 5 bases and J by 4 bases, with 3 bases of the junction left unmatched. The CDR3 runs 14 residues. Germline V gene sequence: CDR1 SGHVS, CDR2 FQNEAQ. CDR3 protein: CASSGQGRNQPQHF. In DNA, the CDR3 is TGTGCCAGCAGCGGACAGGGGCGTAATCAGCCCCAGCATTTT.

The chain combines TRBV30 with TRBJ2-1; 12 bases fit TRBD2. Trimming removed 2 bases from V and 7 bases from J; junction bases left unmatched: 6. CDR1 GTSNPN and CDR2 SVGIG come from the germline V gene (reference sequence). CDR3 length: 15 amino acids. Written as DNA, the CDR3 is TGTGCCTGGAGTCCTACTAGCGGGAGGAGGAATGAGCAGTTCTTC. It encodes CAWSPTSGRRNEQFF.

This sequence joins TRBV28 and TRBJ2-7, with 8 positions matching TRBD2. This CDR3 has 16 amino acids. J was trimmed by 0 bases and V by 6 bases; bases with no gene match: 10. Germline V gives CDR1 MDHEN, CDR2 SYDVKM. The CDR3 reads CASRPAGATPSYEQYF. The CDR3 nucleotides are TGTGCCAGCAGGCCAGCGGGAGCGACTCCCTCCTACGAGCAGTACTTC. Filled out from reference TRBV28 and TRBJ2-7, the complete variable domain reads DVKVTQSSRYLVKRTGEKVFLECVQDMDHENMFWYRQDPGLGLRLIYFSYDVKMKEKGDIPEGYSVSREKKERFSLILESASTNQTSMYLCASRPAGATPSYEQYFGPGTRLTVT.

This chain connects TRBV30 to TRBJ2-3; 9 nucleotides match TRBD1. Trimming removed 5 bases from V and 5 bases from J; junction bases left unmatched: 5. CDR1 is GTSNPN and CDR2 is SVGIG in the germline V gene (reference sequence). The CDR3 runs 13 residues. In DNA, the CDR3 is TGTGCCTGGGACAGGGGGGCTAGAGATACGCAGTATTTT. Amino acids: CAWDRGARDTQYF.

The CDR3 here is CASSLAGTSDEQYF. The CDR3, as DNA: TGTGCCAGCAGTTTAGCCGGGACTAGCGACGAGCAGTACTTC. The gene calls are TRBV28 and TRBJ2-7; TRBD2 matches 10 bases. CDR1 and CDR2 (germline): MDHEN, SYDVKM. V was clipped by 2 bases and J by 5 bases; unmatched bases: 3. The length of the CDR3 is 14 residues. Drawing the rest from reference TRBV28 and TRBJ2-7, the complete variable domain is DVKVTQSSRYLVKRTGEKVFLECVQDMDHENMFWYRQDPGLGLRLIYFSYDVKMKEKGDIPEGYSVSREKKERFSLILESASTNQTSMYLCASSLAGTSDEQYFGPGTRLTVT.

The chain uses TRBV7-7 and TRBJ2-1; TRBD2 aligns across 9 bases. V dropped 1 base and J dropped 7; count of bases not matched to a gene: 5. Germline CDR1 reads SSHAT; CDR2 reads FNYEAQ (reference sequence). CDR3 length equals 15 residues. In DNA form, the CDR3 reads TGTGCCAGCAGCTTAGGGCTAGCGGGGAGGAATGAGCAGTTCTTC. Translated, it gives CASSLGLAGRNEQFF.